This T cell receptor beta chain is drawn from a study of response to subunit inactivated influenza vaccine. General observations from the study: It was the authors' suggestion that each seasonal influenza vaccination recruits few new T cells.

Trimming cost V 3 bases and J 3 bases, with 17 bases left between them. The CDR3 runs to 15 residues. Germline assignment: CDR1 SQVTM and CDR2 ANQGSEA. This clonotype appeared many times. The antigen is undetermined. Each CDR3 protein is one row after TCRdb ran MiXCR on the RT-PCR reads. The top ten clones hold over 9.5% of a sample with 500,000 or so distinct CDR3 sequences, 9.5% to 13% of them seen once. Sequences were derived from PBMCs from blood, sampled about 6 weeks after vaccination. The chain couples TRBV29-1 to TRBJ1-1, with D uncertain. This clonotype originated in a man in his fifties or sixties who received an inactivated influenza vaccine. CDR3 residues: CSVESEREMDTEAFF. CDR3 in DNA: TGCAGCGTTGAGTCGGAACGGGAGATGGACACTGAAGCTTTCTTT. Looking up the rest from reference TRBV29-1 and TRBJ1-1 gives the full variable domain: SAVISQKPSRDICQRGTSLTIQCQVDSQVTMMFWYRQQPGQSLTLIATANQGSEATYESGFVIDKFPISRPNLTFSTLTVSNMSPEDSSIYLCSVESEREMDTEAFFGQGTRLTVV.